This TCR beta chain was sequenced for a study of blood T cell repertoires in COVID-19 (dated by TCRdb to 2019 to 2021). With regard to the full study: Samples covering the acute and convalescent phases of COVID-19 were provided by collaborators in the United States, Italy and Spain. Nearly every sample came with metadata listing a de-identified subject ID, COVID-19 status, age in years and sex. A freely available public database, intended as a resource for researchers studying the immune response to SARS-CoV-2, is where the repertoires were released. Where available, HLA class I and class II types were obtained from metadata supplied by the sample provider rather than from assay-based typing. The prospective study material was composed of cDNA or gDNA derived from T cells, B-cell-depleted T cells, or PBMCs. Samples came from the ongoing ImmuneRACE study (first 160 participants) plus 1,254 subjects from 6 global collaborators. Deeply sampled blood TCRbeta repertoires from subjects exposed to, actively infected with, or recovered from COVID-19 were included in the dataset.

The research as a whole found: Clinical and demographic metadata were provided uncurated, with the amount varying by source and participant.

On this clone itself: The specificity of this receptor is unknown. Nothing much larger sits one base from this clone, and base qualities are not available.

TCRbeta CDR3 regions were amplified from genomic DNA by means of the immunoSEQ Assay, a bias-controlled multiplex PCR. On the authors' methods: The number of nucleated cells in each sample was estimated by amplification of reference gene primers within the assay. Sequence reads were collapsed and filtered to measure the absolute abundance of every unique TCRbeta CDR3 rearrangement. Productive Simpson clonality was computed per sample as the square root of Simpson's diversity index over productive rearrangements. TCRdb took this table from immuneACCESS and kept in-frame rearrangements with V and J called. Such tables lack part of the clones; where checked against another copy, unresolved V genes explain under half of the gap, and the rest is unexplained. V, J and clone size reflect that table, while D and trimming were determined from the DNA. The sample profile shows about 240,000 clones; approximately 78% of them were found once. The ten most abundant clones make up 12% of the sample.

Deletion took 0 bases off V and 0 bases off J, with a span of 9 bases between the germline ends. CDR1 SGHNT and CDR2 YYREEE were looked up in the germline V gene (reference sequence). CDR3 length: 15 amino acids, cysteine to phenylalanine. Only CDR3 DNA remains: 45 bases, in frame from the first base. The collaborating institutions used their own protocols to collect whole blood in K2EDTA tubes. Collaborator samples were shipped for TCRbeta analysis as frozen whole blood, isolated PBMCs, or DNA extracted from either sample type. Here the chain combines TRBV5-4 and TRBJ2-5; TRBD1 might be the D gene, on 7 matching bases. The origin of this receptor is a woman aged 55-70 years with active or convalescent COVID-19. Sequenced material: peripheral blood. The CDR3 reads as follows: CASSLGGTDQETQYF. The base sequence is TGTGCCAGCAGCTTGGGCGGGACAGACCAAGAGACCCAGTACTTC.